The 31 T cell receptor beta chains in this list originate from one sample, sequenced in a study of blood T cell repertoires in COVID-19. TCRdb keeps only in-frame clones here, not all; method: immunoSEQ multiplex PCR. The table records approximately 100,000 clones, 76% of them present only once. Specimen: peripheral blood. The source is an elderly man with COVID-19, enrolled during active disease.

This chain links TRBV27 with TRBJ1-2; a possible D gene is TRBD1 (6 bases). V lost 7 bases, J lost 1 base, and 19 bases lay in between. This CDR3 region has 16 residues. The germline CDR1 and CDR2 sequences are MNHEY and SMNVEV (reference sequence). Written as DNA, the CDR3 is TGTGCCAGCACCCCATGGGCAGGGGCGAATAACTATGGCTACACCTTC. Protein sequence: CASTPWAGANNYGYTF.

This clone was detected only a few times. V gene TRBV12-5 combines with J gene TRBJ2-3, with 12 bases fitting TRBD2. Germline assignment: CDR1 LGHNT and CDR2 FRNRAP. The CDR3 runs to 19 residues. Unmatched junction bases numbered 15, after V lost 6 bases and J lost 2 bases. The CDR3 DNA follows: TGTGCTAGTGGACAAACCGGGCGGGGACTAGCGGGCCTCACAGATACGCAGTATTTT. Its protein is CASGQTGRGLAGLTDTQYF.

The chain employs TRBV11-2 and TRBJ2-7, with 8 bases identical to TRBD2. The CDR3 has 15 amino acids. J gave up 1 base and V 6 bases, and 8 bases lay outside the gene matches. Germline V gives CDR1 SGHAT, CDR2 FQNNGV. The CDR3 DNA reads TGTGCCAGCAGTCCCACGGTAGCGGGATCCTACGAGCAGTACTTC. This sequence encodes CASSPTVAGSYEQYF.

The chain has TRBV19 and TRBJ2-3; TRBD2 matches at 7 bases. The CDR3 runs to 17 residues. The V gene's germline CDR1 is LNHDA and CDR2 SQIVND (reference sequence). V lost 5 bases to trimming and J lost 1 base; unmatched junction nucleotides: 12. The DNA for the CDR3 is TGTGCCAGTAGTTTGCGGGGAGGGGCGACCCGCACAGATACGCAGTATTTT. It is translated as CASSLRGGATRTDTQYF. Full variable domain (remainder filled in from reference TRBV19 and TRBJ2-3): DGGITQSPKYLFRKEGQNVTLSCEQNLNHDAMYWYRQDPGQGLRLIYYSQIVNDFQKGDIAEGYSVSREKKESFPLTVTSAQKNPTAFYLCASSLRGGATRTDTQYFGPGTRLTVL.

The CDR3 DNA reads TGTGCCAGCAGCTACCTGGGAGGGTTTAGGAGCTACACCTTC. Translation: CASSYLGGFRSYTF. The chain has TRBV7-9 and TRBJ1-2; D unresolved. V lost 4 bases, J lost 9 bases, and 18 bases lay in between. Germline CDR1 is SEHNR and CDR2 is FQNEAQ (reference sequence). CDR3 length: 14 amino acids.

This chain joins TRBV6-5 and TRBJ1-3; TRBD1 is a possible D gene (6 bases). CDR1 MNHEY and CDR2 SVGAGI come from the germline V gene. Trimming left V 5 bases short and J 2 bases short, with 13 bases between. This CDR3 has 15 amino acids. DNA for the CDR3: TGTGCCAGCAGTCCGTCCCCAGGGGCTGGAAACACCATATATTTT. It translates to CASSPSPGAGNTIYF.

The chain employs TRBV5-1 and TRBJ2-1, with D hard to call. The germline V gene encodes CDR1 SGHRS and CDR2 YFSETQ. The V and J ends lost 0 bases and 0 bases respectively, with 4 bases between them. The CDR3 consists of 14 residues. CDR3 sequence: CASSLGVSYNEQFF. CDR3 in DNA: TGCGCCAGCAGCTTGGGAGTCTCCTACAATGAGCAGTTCTTC.

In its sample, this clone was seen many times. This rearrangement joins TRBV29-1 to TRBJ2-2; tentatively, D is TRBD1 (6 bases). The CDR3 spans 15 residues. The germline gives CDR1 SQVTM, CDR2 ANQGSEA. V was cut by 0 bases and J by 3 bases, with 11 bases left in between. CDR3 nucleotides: TGCAGCGTTGAAGACAGGGGACCATACACCGGGGAGCTGTTTTTT. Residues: CSVEDRGPYTGELFF.

Here the CDR3 reads CASSTSGREVAQYF. The CDR3 DNA reads TGTGCCAGCAGTACTAGCGGGAGGGAGGTGGCGCAGTATTTT. The chain recombines TRBV2 with TRBJ2-3; 13 bases line up with TRBD2. With 5 bases clipped from V and 10 bases from J, the junction kept 6 bases outside the gene matches. Germline V CDR1 and CDR2: SNHLY, FYNNEI. CDR3 size: 14 residues.

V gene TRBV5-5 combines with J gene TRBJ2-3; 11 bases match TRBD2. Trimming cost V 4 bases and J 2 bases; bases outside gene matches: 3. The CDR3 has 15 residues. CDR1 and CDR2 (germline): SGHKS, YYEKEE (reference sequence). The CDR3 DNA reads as TGTGCCAGCAGCCATAGCGGGAGGGCCACAGATACGCAGTATTTT. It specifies CASSHSGRATDTQYF.

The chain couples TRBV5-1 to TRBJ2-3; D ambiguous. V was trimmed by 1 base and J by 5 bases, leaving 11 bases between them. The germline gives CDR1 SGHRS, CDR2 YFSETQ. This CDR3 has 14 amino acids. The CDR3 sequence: CASSLPTSGDTQYF. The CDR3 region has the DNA TGCGCCAGCAGCTTGCCCACTTCGGGAGATACGCAGTATTTT.

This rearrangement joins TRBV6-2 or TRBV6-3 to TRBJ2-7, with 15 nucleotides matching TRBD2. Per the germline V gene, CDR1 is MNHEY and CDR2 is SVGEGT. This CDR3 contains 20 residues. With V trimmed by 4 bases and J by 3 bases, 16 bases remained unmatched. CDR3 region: CASSFGGTSGRSRGFYEQYF. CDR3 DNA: TGTGCCAGCAGTTTCGGAGGGACTAGCGGGAGGTCGAGGGGGTTCTACGAGCAGTACTTC.

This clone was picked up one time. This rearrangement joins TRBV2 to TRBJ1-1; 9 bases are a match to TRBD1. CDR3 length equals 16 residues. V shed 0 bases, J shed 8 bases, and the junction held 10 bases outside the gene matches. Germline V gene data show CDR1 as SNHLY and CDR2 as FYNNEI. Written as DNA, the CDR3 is TGTGCCAGCAGTGAAGCGGGGGGACAGGGTCCTTTGGAAGCTTTCTTT. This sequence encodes CASSEAGGQGPLEAFF. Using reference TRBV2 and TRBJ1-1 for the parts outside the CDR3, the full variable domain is EPEVTQTPSHQVTQMGQEVILRCVPISNHLYFYWYRQILGQKVEFLVSFYNNEISEKSEIFDDQFSVERPDGSNFTLKIRSTKLEDSAMYFCASSEAGGQGPLEAFFGQGTRLTVV.

The CDR3 loop reads CASSLIGGQETQYF. The DNA of the CDR3 is TGTGCCAGCAGCTTAATCGGGGGGCAAGAGACCCAGTACTTC. The V gene is TRBV7-3, the J gene TRBJ2-5; 7 nucleotides match TRBD2. Looked up from germline, CDR1 is SGHTA and CDR2 is FQGTGA. This CDR3 is 14 amino acids long. V gave up 1 base and J gave up 2 bases; unmatched junction bases: 1.

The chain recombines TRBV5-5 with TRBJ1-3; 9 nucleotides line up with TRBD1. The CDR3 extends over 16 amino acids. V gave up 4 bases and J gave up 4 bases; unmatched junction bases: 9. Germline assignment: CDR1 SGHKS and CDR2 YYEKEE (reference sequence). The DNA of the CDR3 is TGTGCCAGCAGCGGGGGACAGGGAGCGTTCGGAAACACCATATATTTT. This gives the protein CASSGGQGAFGNTIYF.

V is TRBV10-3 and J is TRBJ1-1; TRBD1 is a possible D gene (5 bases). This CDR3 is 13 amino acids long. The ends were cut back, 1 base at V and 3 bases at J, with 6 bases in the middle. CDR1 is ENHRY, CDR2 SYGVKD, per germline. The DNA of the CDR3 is TGTGCCATCAGTGAGTGGGGGGACACTGAAGCTTTCTTT. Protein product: CAISEWGDTEAFF.

The CDR3 sequence is CASRTEAGGLHNEQFF. CDR3 in DNA: TGTGCCAGCAGGACAGAAGCGGGAGGGTTACACAATGAGCAGTTCTTC. The V call is TRBV27, the J call TRBJ2-1, with TRBD2 identical over 10 bases. The CDR3 has 16 amino acids. The V and J ends lost 6 bases and 5 bases, in that order; junction bases with no gene match: 10. CDR1 and CDR2 from the germline V gene are MNHEY and SMNVEV (reference sequence).

CDR3 bases: TGTGCCAGCAGTGGGACAGGAGGTCAGTCACCCCTCCACTTT. It codes for CASSGTGGQSPLHF. The chain couples TRBV2 to TRBJ1-6; the match to TRBD1 covers 7 bases. CDR1 SNHLY and CDR2 FYNNEI come from the germline V gene. The CDR3 runs 14 residues. J was trimmed by 10 bases and V by 4 bases; bases with no gene match: 7.

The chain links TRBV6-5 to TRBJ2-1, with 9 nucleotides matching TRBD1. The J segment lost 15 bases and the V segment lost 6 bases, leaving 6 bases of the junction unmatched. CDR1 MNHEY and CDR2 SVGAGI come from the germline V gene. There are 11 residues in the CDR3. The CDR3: CASRRGGQGFF. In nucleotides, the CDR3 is TGTGCCAGCAGACGTGGGGGACAGGGGTTCTTC.

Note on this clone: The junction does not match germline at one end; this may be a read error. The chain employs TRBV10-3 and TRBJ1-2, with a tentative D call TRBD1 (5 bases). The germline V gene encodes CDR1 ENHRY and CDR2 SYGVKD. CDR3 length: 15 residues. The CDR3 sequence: CAISESNRLNYSYTF. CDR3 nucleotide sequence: TGTGCCATCAGTGAGTCGAACAGGCTGAACTATAGCTACACCTTC.

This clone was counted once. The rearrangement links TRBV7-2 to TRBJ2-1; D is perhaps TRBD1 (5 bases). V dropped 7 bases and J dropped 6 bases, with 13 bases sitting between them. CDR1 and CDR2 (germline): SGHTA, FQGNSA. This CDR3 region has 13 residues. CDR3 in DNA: TGTGCCAGCACCCAGACAGATGGCAATGAGCAGTTCTTC. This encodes CASTQTDGNEQFF.

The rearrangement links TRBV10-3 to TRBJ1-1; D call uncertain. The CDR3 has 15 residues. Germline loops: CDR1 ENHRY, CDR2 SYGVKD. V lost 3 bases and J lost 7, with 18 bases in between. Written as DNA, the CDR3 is TGTGCCATCAGTGATCCTGGGCGACCCGGTGGTGAAGCTTTCTTT. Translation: CAISDPGRPGGEAFF.

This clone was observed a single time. The CDR3 DNA reads TGTGCCAGCAGTTTCGACAGTTCGTACTACGAGCAGTACTTC. It encodes CASSFDSSYYEQYF. The chain combines TRBV28 with TRBJ2-7, with D possibly TRBD1 on 5 matching bases. This CDR3 has 14 residues. Germline V lookup: CDR1 MDHEN, CDR2 SYDVKM. Trimming shortened V by 3 bases and J by 3 bases, and 12 bases separated the two germline ends.

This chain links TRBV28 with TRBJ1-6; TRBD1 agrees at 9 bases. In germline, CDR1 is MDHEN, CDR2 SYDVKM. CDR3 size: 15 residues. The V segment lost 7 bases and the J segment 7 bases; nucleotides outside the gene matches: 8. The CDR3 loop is CASIRTGVGNSPLHF. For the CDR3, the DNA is TGTGCCAGCATTCGGACAGGGGTCGGGAATTCACCCCTCCACTTT.

CDR3 in DNA: TGTGCCAGCAGCCAAGCCCTTAGTAGCGGAGGCTACGAGCAGTACTTC. It encodes CASSQALSSGGYEQYF. The chain joins TRBV4-2 to TRBJ2-7, with D possibly being TRBD2 (6 bases). Germline CDR1 and CDR2: LGHNA and YNFKEQ. This CDR3 has 16 amino acids. Trimming removed 1 base at V and 3 bases at J, with 16 bases between.

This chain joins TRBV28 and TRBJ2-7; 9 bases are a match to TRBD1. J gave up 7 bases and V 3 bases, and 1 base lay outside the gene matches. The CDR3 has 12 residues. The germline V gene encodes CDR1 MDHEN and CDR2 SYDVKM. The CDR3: CASSFGTGEQYF. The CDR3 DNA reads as TGTGCCAGCAGTTTTGGGACAGGGGAGCAGTACTTC.

The CDR3 loop reads CASSFGQLYEQYF. CDR3 bases: TGTGCCAGCAGTTTTGGGCAGCTCTACGAGCAGTACTTC. V is TRBV12-3 or TRBV12-4 and J is TRBJ2-7; D call uncertain. This CDR3 has 13 amino acids. The germline V and J ends were trimmed by 3 bases and 3 bases, with 9 bases remaining between them.

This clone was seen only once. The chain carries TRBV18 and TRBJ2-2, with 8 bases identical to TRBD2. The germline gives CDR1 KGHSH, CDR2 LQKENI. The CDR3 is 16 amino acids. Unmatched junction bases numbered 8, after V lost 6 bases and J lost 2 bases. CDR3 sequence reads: CASSTGAGVNTGELFF. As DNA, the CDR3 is TGTGCCAGCTCCACGGGAGCGGGAGTCAACACCGGGGAGCTGTTTTTT.

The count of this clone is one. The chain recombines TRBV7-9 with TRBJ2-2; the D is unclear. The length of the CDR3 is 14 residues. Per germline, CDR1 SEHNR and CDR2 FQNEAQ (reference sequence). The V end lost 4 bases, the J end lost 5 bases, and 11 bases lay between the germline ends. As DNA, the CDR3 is TGTGCCAGCAGCTCACTACGTAGGACCGGGGAGCTGTTTTTT. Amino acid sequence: CASSSLRRTGELFF.

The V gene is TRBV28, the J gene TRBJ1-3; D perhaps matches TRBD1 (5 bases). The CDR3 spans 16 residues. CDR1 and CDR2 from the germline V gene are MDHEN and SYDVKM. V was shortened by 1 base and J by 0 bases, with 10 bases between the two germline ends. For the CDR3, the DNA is TGTGCCAGCAGTTTATCACGGGGGTTCTCTGGAAACACCATATATTTT. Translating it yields CASSLSRGFSGNTIYF.

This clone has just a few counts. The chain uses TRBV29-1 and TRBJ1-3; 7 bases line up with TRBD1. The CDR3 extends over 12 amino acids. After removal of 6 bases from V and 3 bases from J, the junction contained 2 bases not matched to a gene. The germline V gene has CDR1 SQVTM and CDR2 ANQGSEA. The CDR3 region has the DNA TGCAGCGTGAGGGGGCTTGGAAACACCATATATTTT. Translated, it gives CSVRGLGNTIYF.